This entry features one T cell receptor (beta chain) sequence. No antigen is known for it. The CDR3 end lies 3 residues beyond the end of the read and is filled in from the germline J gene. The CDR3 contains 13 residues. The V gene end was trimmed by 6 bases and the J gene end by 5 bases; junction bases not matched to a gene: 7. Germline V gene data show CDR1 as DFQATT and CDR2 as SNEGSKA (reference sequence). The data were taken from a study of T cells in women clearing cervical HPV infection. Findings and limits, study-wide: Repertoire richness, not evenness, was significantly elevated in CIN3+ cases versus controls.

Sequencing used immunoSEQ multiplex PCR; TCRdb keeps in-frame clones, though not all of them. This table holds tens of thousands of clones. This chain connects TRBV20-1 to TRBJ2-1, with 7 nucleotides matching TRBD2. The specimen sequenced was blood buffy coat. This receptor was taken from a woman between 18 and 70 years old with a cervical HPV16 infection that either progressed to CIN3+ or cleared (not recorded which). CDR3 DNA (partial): TGCAGTGCCATAAGCGGGGCCAACAATGAG. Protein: CSAISGANNE. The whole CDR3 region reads CSAISGANNEQFF.